This T cell receptor beta chain derives from a study of shared clonotypes between healthy human individuals. This CDR3 comprises 17 residues. Germline V CDR1 and CDR2: SGHRS, YFSETQ. V was cut by 0 bases and J by 8 bases, with 21 bases left in between. Only in-frame clones appear in the TCRdb table, and some are missing; sequencing was by immunoSEQ multiplex PCR. The table lists roughly 2.6 million clones, around 90% of them singletons. This TCR was sampled from a young man in good health. Source material: naive CD4+ T cells sorted from blood. Described subset: CD45RA+ positively selected. The chain links TRBV5-1 to TRBJ2-1; D perhaps matches TRBD2 (6 bases). CDR3 in DNA: TGCGCCAGCAGCTTGGGTCTTTGGGCGGGACGGTGGGATGAGCAGTTCTTC. Translating it yields CASSLGLWAGRWDEQFF.